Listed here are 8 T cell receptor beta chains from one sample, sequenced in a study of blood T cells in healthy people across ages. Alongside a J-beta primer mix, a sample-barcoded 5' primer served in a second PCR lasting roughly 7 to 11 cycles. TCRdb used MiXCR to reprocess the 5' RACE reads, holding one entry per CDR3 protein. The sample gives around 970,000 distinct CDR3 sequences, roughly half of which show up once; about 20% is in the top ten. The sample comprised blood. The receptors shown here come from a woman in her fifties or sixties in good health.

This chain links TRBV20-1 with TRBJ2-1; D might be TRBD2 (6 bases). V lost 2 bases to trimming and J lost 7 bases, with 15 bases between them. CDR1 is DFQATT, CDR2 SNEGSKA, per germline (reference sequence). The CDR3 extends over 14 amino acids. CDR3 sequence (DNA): TGCAGTGCTAGAATGGCGGGAAGATTAAATGAGCAGTTCTTC. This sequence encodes CSARMAGRLNEQFF.

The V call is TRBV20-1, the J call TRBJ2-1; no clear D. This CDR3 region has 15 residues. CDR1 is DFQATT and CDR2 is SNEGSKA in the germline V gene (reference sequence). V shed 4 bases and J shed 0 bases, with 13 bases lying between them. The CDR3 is CSANPMASSYNEQFF. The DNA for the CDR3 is TGCAGTGCTAATCCCATGGCGAGCTCCTACAATGAGCAGTTCTTC.

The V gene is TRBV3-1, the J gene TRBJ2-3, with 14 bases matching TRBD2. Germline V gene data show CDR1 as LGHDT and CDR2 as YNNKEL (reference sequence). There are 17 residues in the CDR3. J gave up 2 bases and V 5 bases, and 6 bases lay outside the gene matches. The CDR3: CASSRGLAGVITDTQYF. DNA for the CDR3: TGTGCCAGCAGCAGGGGACTAGCGGGAGTCATCACAGATACGCAGTATTTT.

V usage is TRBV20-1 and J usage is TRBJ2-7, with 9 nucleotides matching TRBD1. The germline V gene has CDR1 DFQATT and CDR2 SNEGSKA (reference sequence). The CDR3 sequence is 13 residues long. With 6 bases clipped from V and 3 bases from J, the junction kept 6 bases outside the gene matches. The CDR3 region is CSAPGQGNYEQYF. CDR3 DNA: TGCAGTGCCCCGGGACAGGGAAACTACGAGCAGTACTTC.

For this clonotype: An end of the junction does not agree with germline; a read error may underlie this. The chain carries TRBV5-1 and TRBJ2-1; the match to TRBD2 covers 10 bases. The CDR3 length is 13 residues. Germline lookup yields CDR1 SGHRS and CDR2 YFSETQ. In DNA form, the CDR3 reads TGCGCCGGCAGCTTAGCGGGAGGCAATGAGCAGTTCTTT. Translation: CAGSLAGGNEQFF.

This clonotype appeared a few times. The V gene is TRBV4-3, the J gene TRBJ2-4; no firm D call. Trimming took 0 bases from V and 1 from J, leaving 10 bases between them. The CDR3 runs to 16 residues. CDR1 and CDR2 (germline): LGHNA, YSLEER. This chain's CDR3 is CASSQDLVSAKNIQYF. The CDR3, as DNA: TGCGCCAGCAGCCAAGATTTGGTGTCGGCCAAAAACATTCAGTACTTC.

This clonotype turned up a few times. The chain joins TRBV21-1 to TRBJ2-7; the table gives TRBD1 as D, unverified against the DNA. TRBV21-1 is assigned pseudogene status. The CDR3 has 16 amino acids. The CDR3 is CASLLDRVHIGYEQYF. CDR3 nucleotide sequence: TGTGCCAGCCTCCTGGACAGGGTACATATCGGCTACGAGCAGTACTTC.

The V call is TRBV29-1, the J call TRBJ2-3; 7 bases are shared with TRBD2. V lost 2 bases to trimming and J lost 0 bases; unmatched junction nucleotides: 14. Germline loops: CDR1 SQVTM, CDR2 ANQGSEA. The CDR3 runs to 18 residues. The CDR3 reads CSVELHPLAGVSTDTQYF. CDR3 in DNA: TGCAGCGTTGAACTCCACCCCTTGGCGGGAGTTAGCACAGATACGCAGTATTTT.